These 24 T cell receptor beta chains were sequenced from one sample in a study of Graves' ophthalmopathy and Graves' hyperthyroidism. Amplification of the TCR beta CDR3 regions used RNA transcripts (as template). Second-round multiplex PCR followed a first-round RT-PCR using HTBI primers. TCRdb analysed the multiplex PCR reads with MiXCR anew, one entry per CDR3 protein. Of approximately 410,000 distinct CDR3 sequences detected, approximately 15% appear once; the ten largest clones hold approximately 7%. The sample was peripheral blood. The receptors were sampled from a young woman with stable Graves' hyperthyroidism.

This clonotype was seen repeatedly, ten times or more. The chain couples TRBV3-1 to TRBJ1-1; D perhaps matches TRBD1 (5 bases). The CDR3 is made up of 15 amino acids. Germline values: CDR1 LGHDT, CDR2 YNNKEL (reference sequence). V was pared by 0 bases and J by 0 bases, with 8 bases between. The CDR3 sequence is CASSQDGGLNTEAFF. In nucleotides, the CDR3 is TGTGCCAGCAGCCAAGACGGGGGTCTGAACACTGAAGCTTTCTTT.

On this clonotype: A read error may account for a junction end that differs from germline. This rearrangement joins TRBV20-1 to TRBJ2-5; D is possibly TRBD1 or TRBD2 (5 bases each). This CDR3 has 12 residues. Germline CDR1 and CDR2: DFQATT and SNEGSKA (reference sequence). The CDR3, as DNA: TGCAGTGCCTGGGGCCTCGGGGAGACCAAGTACTTC. This translates into CSAWGLGETKYF.

This clonotype was recorded many times. V is TRBV20-1 and J is TRBJ2-7, with no clear D. The CDR3 is made up of 14 amino acids. Germline assignment: CDR1 DFQATT and CDR2 SNEGSKA (reference sequence). Between the trimmed V and J ends, which lost 0 bases and 6 bases, there was a span of 15 bases. Written as DNA, the CDR3 is TGCAGTGCTAGAGATTCTTCCCAGGCACGCGAGCAGTACTTC. This sequence encodes CSARDSSQAREQYF.

This clonotype was counted at least ten times. The chain's CDR3 is CATSDSQGLTGELFF. The DNA for the CDR3 is TGTGCCACCAGTGATTCCCAGGGGCTGACCGGGGAGCTGTTTTTT. The genes are TRBV24-1 and TRBJ2-2; tentatively, D is TRBD1 (6 bases). Trimming stripped 2 bases from V and 5 bases from J, with 11 bases between. Germline values: CDR1 KGHDR, CDR2 SFDVKD. The CDR3 totals 15 residues.

This rearrangement joins TRBV30 to TRBJ1-5, with D maybe TRBD1 (5 bases). This CDR3 region has 13 residues. The V end lost 1 base, the J end lost 3 bases, and 7 bases lay between the germline ends. CDR1 is GTSNPN, CDR2 SVGIG, per germline (reference sequence). CDR3 region: CAWSGGPNQPQHF. In DNA, the CDR3 is TGTGCCTGGAGTGGGGGACCCAATCAGCCCCAGCATTTT.

This clonotype was detected only a few times. The V gene is TRBV10-3, the J gene TRBJ1-1, with D possibly TRBD1 on 6 matching bases. Germline CDR1 and CDR2: ENHRY and SYGVKD. This CDR3 region has 18 residues. V lost 2 bases, J lost 0 bases, and 19 bases lay in between. As DNA, the CDR3 is TGTGCCATCAGTGAGCCCCCCGGACAGCTCCATATGAACACTGAAGCTTTCTTT. Translated: CAISEPPGQLHMNTEAFF.

This clonotype appeared many times. The CDR3 sequence is CASSPWAVGDYGYTF. For the CDR3, the DNA is TGTGCCAGCAGCCCCTGGGCAGTAGGAGACTATGGCTACACCTTC. The rearrangement joins TRBV27 to TRBJ1-2, with D unresolved. V lost 6 bases and J lost 3, with 17 bases in between. The length of the CDR3 is 15 residues. Germline V gene lookup returns CDR1 MNHEY and CDR2 SMNVEV (reference sequence).

This clonotype was recorded many times. The J gene is TRBJ1-2, the V gene TRBV5-6; D ambiguous. The CDR3 is 13 amino acids. V dropped 4 bases and J dropped 3 bases, with 10 bases sitting between them. Germline CDR1 is SGHDT and CDR2 is YYEEEE. The CDR3 is CASSQEVDYGYTF. The CDR3 region has the DNA TGTGCCAGCAGCCAGGAGGTTGACTATGGCTACACCTTC.

This clonotype was detected ten times or more. This sequence joins TRBV7-2 and TRBJ2-7; D might be TRBD2 (5 bases). The CDR3 runs 12 residues. V was cut by 3 bases and J by 3 bases, with 6 bases left in between. CDR1 SGHTA and CDR2 FQGNSA come from the germline V gene. CDR3 nucleotide sequence: TGTGCCAGCAGCTTTGACTACTACGAGCAGTACTTC. Translation gives CASSFDYYEQYF.

The gene calls are TRBV28 and TRBJ1-2; D uncertain. Looked up from germline, CDR1 is MDHEN and CDR2 is SYDVKM. The CDR3 consists of 13 residues. V gave up 6 bases and J gave up 1 base, with 9 bases separating them. The CDR3 nucleotides read TGTGCCAGCAGCACGGGGAGTAACTATGGCTACACCTTC. Its protein is CASSTGSNYGYTF.

The rearrangement uses TRBV11-2 and TRBJ2-5; 12 bases map to TRBD1. J lost 5 bases, V lost 1 base, and 11 bases had no gene match. The length of the CDR3 is 18 residues. Germline V gene sequence: CDR1 SGHAT, CDR2 FQNNGV. In DNA form, the CDR3 reads TGTGCCAGCAGCTTAGGCCGGCGGGGACAGGGGGCTTTGGAGACCCAGTACTTC. As protein: CASSLGRRGQGALETQYF.

The genes are TRBV7-3 and TRBJ2-2; no clear D gene. Trimming cost V 1 base and J 2 bases, with 5 bases left between them. Per germline, CDR1 SGHTA and CDR2 FQGTGA. The CDR3 is 14 residues long. The CDR3 spells CASSLKTNTGELFF. The DNA of the CDR3 is TGTGCCAGCAGCTTAAAGACCAACACCGGGGAGCTGTTTTTT.

This clonotype turned up a few times. The chain employs TRBV11-1 and TRBJ2-7, with 9 bases lining up with TRBD1. The trim removed 0 bases at V and 1 base at J, leaving 7 bases unmatched. Germline CDR1 is SGHAT and CDR2 is FQDESV (reference sequence). The CDR3 is 17 residues long. The CDR3 region has the DNA TGTGCCAGCAGCTTAGCCTCTGGGACAGGGTGGTCCTACGAGCAGTACTTC. Amino acids: CASSLASGTGWSYEQYF. Full variable domain (outside the CDR3, taken from reference TRBV11-1 and TRBJ2-7): EAEVAQSPRYKITEKSQAVAFWCDPISGHATLYWYRQILGQGPELLVQFQDESVVDDSQLPKDRFSAERLKGVDSTLKIQPAELGDSAMYLCASSLASGTGWSYEQYFGPGTRLTVT.

This sequence joins TRBV7-8 and TRBJ2-7, with TRBD1 identical over 9 bases. Unmatched junction bases numbered 12, after V lost 5 bases and J lost 4 bases. The CDR3 contains 16 residues. Per germline, CDR1 SGHVS and CDR2 FQNEAQ. Written as DNA, the CDR3 is TGTGCCAGCAGCGCCCGGGACAGGGTCGGTGGTTACGAGCAGTACTTC. Protein sequence: CASSARDRVGGYEQYF. Together with reference TRBV7-8 and TRBJ2-7, the CDR3 gives the full variable domain: GAGVSQSPRYKVAKRGQDVALRCDPISGHVSLFWYQQALGQGPEFLTYFQNEAQLDKSGLPSDRFFAERPEGSVSTLKIQRTQQEDSAVYLCASSARDRVGGYEQYFGPGTRLTVT.

This clonotype has a count of ten or more. The rearrangement uses TRBV6-5 and TRBJ1-5, with D possibly being TRBD1 (6 bases). This CDR3 comprises 14 residues. Trimming took 5 bases from V and 2 from J, leaving 10 bases between them. Germline V gene data show CDR1 as MNHEY and CDR2 as SVGAGI. DNA of the CDR3: TGTGCCAGCAGTACAGGGTATCGCAATCAGCCCCAGCATTTT. This translates into CASSTGYRNQPQHF.

Many counts were recorded for this clonotype. J is TRBJ2-5 and V is TRBV11-2, with TRBD1 as a possible D gene (5 bases). V lost 5 bases and J 2 bases, leaving 21 bases between the germline ends. The CDR3 loop spans 17 amino acids. CDR1 and CDR2 (germline): SGHAT, FQNNGV. The CDR3 is CASSPPSGITVQETQYF. The CDR3 DNA is TGTGCCAGCAGCCCGCCCTCAGGGATAACAGTACAAGAGACCCAGTACTTC. The variable domain in full, with the rest retrieved from reference TRBV11-2 and TRBJ2-5, is EAGVAQSPRYKIIEKRQSVAFWCNPISGHATLYWYQQILGQGPKLLIQFQNNGVVDDSQLPKDRFSAERLKGVDSTLKIQPAKLEDSAVYLCASSPPSGITVQETQYFGPGTRLLVL.

V usage is TRBV11-2 and J usage is TRBJ1-5, with unresolved D. This CDR3 spans 15 amino acids. CDR1 and CDR2 from the germline V gene are SGHAT and FQNNGV. The ends were cut back, 0 bases at V and 5 bases at J, with 11 bases in the middle. CDR3 nucleotide sequence: TGTGCCAGCAGCTTAGATGACGTTCCTTATCAGCCCCAGCATTTT. It is translated as CASSLDDVPYQPQHF.

This clonotype occurred many times. The V call is TRBV19, the J call TRBJ1-2, with TRBD1 as a possible D gene (6 bases). This CDR3 has 14 residues. Trimming stripped 10 bases from V and 2 bases from J, with 17 bases between. CDR1 is LNHDA and CDR2 is SQIVND in the germline V gene (reference sequence). Written as DNA, the CDR3 is TGTGCCACCCGGGTCGGACAGATCAACTATGGCTACACCTTC. This encodes CATRVGQINYGYTF.

The sample holds a few counts of this clonotype. The gene calls are TRBV7-9 and TRBJ1-2; TRBD1 aligns across 7 bases. V lost 6 bases and J lost 4; bases outside the gene matches: 5. This CDR3 contains 13 residues. CDR1 and CDR2 from the germline V gene are SEHNR and FQNEAQ (reference sequence). The CDR3 DNA sequence: TGTGCCAGCAGTATACAGGGGCGCTATGGCTACACCTTC. Protein: CASSIQGRYGYTF.

This clonotype has a count of ten or more. The chain combines TRBV6-6 with TRBJ1-1, with a possible D match to TRBD1 (6 bases). The germline CDR1 and CDR2 sequences are MNHNY and SVGAGI (reference sequence). The germline V and J ends were trimmed by 6 bases and 3 bases, with 14 bases remaining between them. This CDR3 is 14 amino acids long. The CDR3 here is CASRRDKGDTEAFF. The CDR3 coding sequence is TGTGCCAGCAGGCGGGACAAGGGAGACACTGAAGCTTTCTTT.

Ten or more counts support this clonotype. The V call is TRBV11-2, the J call TRBJ1-2; 8 positions match TRBD1. CDR1 is SGHAT and CDR2 is FQNNGV in the germline V gene. The trim removed 1 base at V and 5 bases at J, leaving 12 bases unmatched. The CDR3 loop spans 17 amino acids. CDR3 sequence: CASSLGAAGGSRYGYTF. The DNA of the CDR3 is TGTGCCAGCAGCTTAGGGGCCGCAGGGGGCTCCCGGTATGGCTACACCTTC.

In this sample, this clonotype turned up many times. The J gene is TRBJ2-7, the V gene TRBV6-5; 10 positions agree with TRBD2. V was clipped by 4 bases and J by 3 bases; unmatched bases: 12. In germline, CDR1 is MNHEY, CDR2 SVGAGI. CDR3 length equals 17 residues. CDR3 sequence reads: CASSSLGSGGTLYEQYF. The CDR3 coding sequence is TGTGCCAGCAGTTCGTTGGGTAGCGGGGGGACCCTCTACGAGCAGTACTTC.

This clonotype was picked up a small number of times. The rearrangement uses TRBV13 and TRBJ1-2; D gene ambiguous. With 5 bases removed from V and 5 bases from J, the gap between germline ends came to 18 bases. Germline loops: CDR1 PRHDT, CDR2 FYEKMQ (reference sequence). This CDR3 has 15 amino acids. CDR3 bases: TGTGCCAGCAGCCCGGCGGCTCCCTCCTCGTATGGCTACACCTTC. Translated, it gives CASSPAAPSSYGYTF.

As DNA, the CDR3 is TGTGCCAGCAGCGCAGAACAGGGAACCTACGAGCAGTACTTC. Residues: CASSAEQGTYEQYF. The V gene is TRBV11-3, the J gene TRBJ2-7, with D perhaps matching TRBD1 (6 bases). The ends were cut back, 5 bases at V and 2 bases at J, with 13 bases in the middle. Germline CDR1 reads SGHNT; CDR2 reads YENEEA. This CDR3 comprises 14 residues.